A single sample gave rise to the 10 T cell receptor beta chains below, sequenced in a study of graft-versus-host responses after intestinal transplantation. Sequencing was performed with immunoSEQ multiplex PCR; in TCRdb, only in-frame clones are kept and a portion is missing. This sample has approximately 13,000 clones, with roughly 93% found just once. Sequencing used PBMCs, obtained 950 to 1,200 days after intestinal transplantation. These TCRs come from a human patient who received an intestinal transplant, so some T cells may come from the graft donor.

This chain connects TRBV29-1 to TRBJ1-5, with 8 bases that match TRBD1. With V trimmed by 5 bases and J by 5 bases, 5 bases remained unmatched. This CDR3 has 13 amino acids. Germline CDR1 and CDR2: SQVTM and ANQGSEA. The CDR3 region is CSVFDRGDQPQHF. CDR3 in DNA: TGCAGCGTTTTTGACAGGGGAGATCAGCCCCAGCATTTT.

This chain joins TRBV5-4 and TRBJ1-1; possible D gene TRBD1, 6 bases. Germline V gene sequence: CDR1 SGHNT, CDR2 YYREEE (reference sequence). Trimming shortened V by 4 bases and J by 4 bases, and 17 bases separated the two germline ends. This CDR3 has 15 residues. The CDR3, as DNA: TGTGCCAGCAGCCTGGGGGGCGCCTATGGCACTGAAGCTTTCTTT. Protein sequence: CASSLGGAYGTEAFF. Complete variable domain (other parts from reference TRBV5-4 and TRBJ1-1): ETGVTQSPTHLIKTRGQQVTLRCSSQSGHNTVSWYQQALGQGPQFIFQYYREEENGRGNFPPRFSGLQFPNYSSELNVNALELDDSALYLCASSLGGAYGTEAFFGQGTRLTVV.

The chain is built from TRBV4-1 and TRBJ1-1; D remains unclear. The CDR3 loop spans 13 amino acids. Deletions cut 1 base from V and 1 base from J, with 4 bases between. Germline V gene sequence: CDR1 MGHRA, CDR2 YSYEKL. The CDR3 DNA is TGCGCCAGCAGCCAAGGAGGGAACACTGAAGCTTTCTTT. Protein: CASSQGGNTEAFF.

The V gene is TRBV15, the J gene TRBJ1-1; possible D gene TRBD1, 6 bases. Germline values: CDR1 LNHNV, CDR2 YYDKDF (reference sequence). The CDR3 has 15 residues. V shed 1 base and J shed 3 bases, with 12 bases lying between them. CDR3 DNA sequence: TGTGCCACCAGCAGAGGGGGGCAGGGGTACACTGAAGCTTTCTTT. It specifies CATSRGGQGYTEAFF. Full variable domain (rest looked up from reference TRBV15 and TRBJ1-1): DAMVIQNPRYQVTQFGKPVTLSCSQTLNHNVMYWYQQKSSQAPKLLFHYYDKDFNNEADTPDNFQSRRPNTSFCFLDIRSPGLGDTAMYLCATSRGGQGYTEAFFGQGTRLTVV.

The J gene is TRBJ2-5, the V gene TRBV6-5; D perhaps matches TRBD2 (6 bases). In germline, CDR1 is MNHEY, CDR2 SVGAGI. CDR3 size: 16 residues. Deletions cut 2 bases from V and 3 bases from J, with 16 bases between. The CDR3 protein is CASSYLRDSEKETQYF. The DNA for the CDR3 is TGTGCCAGCAGTTACCTACGGGACTCAGAAAAAGAGACCCAGTACTTC.

This clone was counted between two and nine times. This sequence joins TRBV5-1 and TRBJ1-1; TRBD1 matches 7 bases. The CDR3 is 14 amino acids. The trim removed 7 bases at V and 1 base at J, leaving 7 bases unmatched. Germline lookup yields CDR1 SGHRS and CDR2 YFSETQ. The CDR3 reads CASRRTGANTEAFF. CDR3 sequence (DNA): TGCGCCAGCCGCCGTACAGGGGCGAACACTGAAGCTTTCTTT.

The genes are TRBV2 and TRBJ2-2, with D uncertain. CDR1 is SNHLY, CDR2 FYNNEI, per germline. CDR3 length: 13 residues. Between the trimmed V and J ends, which lost 3 bases and 5 bases, there was a span of 7 bases. CDR3 region: CASSEMGTGELFF. The CDR3, as DNA: TGTGCCAGCAGTGAGATGGGGACCGGGGAGCTGTTTTTT.

The rearrangement links TRBV5-5 to TRBJ2-7; D remains unclear. Per germline, CDR1 SGHKS and CDR2 YYEKEE (reference sequence). The CDR3 is made up of 13 amino acids. V was pared by 4 bases and J by 2 bases, with 10 bases between. Written as DNA, the CDR3 is TGTGCCAGCAGCCCGGAGACGACCTACGAGCAGTACTTC. Its protein product is CASSPETTYEQYF. Full variable domain (rest looked up from reference TRBV5-5 and TRBJ2-7): DAGVTQSPTHLIKTRGQQVTLRCSPISGHKSVSWYQQVLGQGPQFIFQYYEKEERGRGNFPDRFSARQFPNYSSELNVNALLLGDSALYLCASSPETTYEQYFGPGTRLTVT.

V and J are TRBV9 and TRBJ1-5; TRBD1 is a possible D gene (5 bases). Germline V CDR1 and CDR2: SGDLS, YYNGEE. V was clipped by 4 bases and J by 4 bases, with 12 bases between them. This CDR3 is 14 amino acids long. CDR3 amino acids: CASSRGTENQPQHF. The CDR3 DNA reads as TGTGCCAGCAGCCGCGGGACGGAAAATCAGCCCCAGCATTTT.

Only one count was recorded for this clone. This chain connects TRBV15 to TRBJ1-5; no firm D call. Germline V gene sequence: CDR1 LNHNV, CDR2 YYDKDF (reference sequence). V lost 0 bases, J lost 5 bases, and 8 bases lay in between. The CDR3 contains 14 residues. The CDR3 loop is CATSRDVGYQPQHF. The CDR3 bases are TGTGCCACCAGCAGAGATGTGGGGTATCAGCCCCAGCATTTT.